What follows are 16 T cell receptor beta chains derived from one specimen sequenced in a study of T cells in Graves' hyperthyroidism and ophthalmopathy. Regions amplified from RNA transcripts were the TCR beta CDR3 regions. Using the HTBI primer set, a first-round RT-PCR was run on the TCR CDR3. Each CDR3 protein gets one entry after TCRdb re-called the multiplex PCR reads with MiXCR. The table has approximately 400,000 distinct CDR3 sequences, about a sixth seen once. Sequencing used blood. Every receptor here comes from a woman aged 18-29 years with Graves' hyperthyroidism.

This clonotype appeared many times. This chain connects TRBV18 to TRBJ2-3; 13 bases line up with TRBD2. The J segment lost 0 bases and the V segment lost 0 bases, leaving 0 bases of the junction unmatched. CDR3 size: 17 residues. The germline CDR1 and CDR2 sequences are KGHSH and LQKENI. The CDR3 DNA reads TGTGCCAGCTCACCACCGGGACTAGCGGGGAGCACAGATACGCAGTATTTT. It specifies CASSPPGLAGSTDTQYF.

This clonotype appeared many times. V and J are TRBV6-2 or TRBV6-3 and TRBJ2-1; D is perhaps TRBD2 (6 bases). Germline lookup yields CDR1 MNHEY and CDR2 SVGEGT. Between the trimmed V and J ends, which lost 7 bases and 12 bases, there was a span of 22 bases. This CDR3 region has 14 residues. CDR3 bases: TGTGCCAGCATCCTTAACGGCGGGGCCGGGGGGCAGTTCTTC. Translated, it gives CASILNGGAGGQFF.

In its sample, this clonotype was seen many times. As DNA, the CDR3 is TGCGCCAGCAGCTTGGCCAGACTAGTCATCACAGATACGCAGTATTTT. Protein: CASSLARLVITDTQYF. The rearrangement links TRBV5-1 to TRBJ2-3; D perhaps matches TRBD2 (6 bases). The CDR3 loop spans 16 amino acids. In germline, CDR1 is SGHRS, CDR2 YFSETQ. V was cut by 0 bases and J by 2 bases, with 13 bases left in between.

Details on this clonotype: One end of the junction varies from germline; a read error may be responsible. The rearrangement joins TRBV5-1 to TRBJ1-1, with 7 nucleotides matching TRBD1. Germline CDR1 is SGHRS and CDR2 is YFSETQ. This CDR3 is 13 amino acids long. CDR3 sequence (DNA): TGCGCCAGCAGCGCGGGACAGAACTCTGAAGCTTTCTTT. It is translated as CASSAGQNSEAFF. The full variable domain, in which reference TRBV5-1 and TRBJ1-1 provide the parts outside the CDR3, is KAGVTQTPRYLIKTRGQQVTLSCSPISGHRSVSWYQQTPGQGLQFLFEYFSETQRNKGNFPGRFSGRQFSNSRSEMNVSTLELGDSALYLCASSAGQNSEAFFGQGTRLTVV.

This chain connects TRBV5-6 to TRBJ2-5, with D possibly TRBD2 on 5 matching bases. CDR3 size: 14 residues. The germline CDR1 and CDR2 sequences are SGHDT and YYEEEE. Trimming left V 0 bases short and J 2 bases short, with 8 bases between. CDR3: CASSLGLPQETQYF. The CDR3 nucleotides are TGTGCCAGCAGCTTGGGACTACCACAAGAGACCCAGTACTTC.

This clonotype was observed a single time. V and J are TRBV20-1 and TRBJ2-5; TRBD1 aligns across 7 bases. V lost 0 bases, J lost 4 bases, and 8 bases stayed unmatched. The CDR3 loop spans 15 amino acids. Germline assignment: CDR1 DFQATT and CDR2 SNEGSKA (reference sequence). The DNA for the CDR3 is TGCAGTGCTAGAGATTCCCGACAGGGTGGAGAGACCCAGTACTTC. Translating gives CSARDSRQGGETQYF.

This clonotype was recorded many times. This sequence joins TRBV5-6 and TRBJ1-5, with TRBD1 identical over 7 bases. The V and J ends lost 0 bases and 12 bases, in that order; junction bases with no gene match: 3. This CDR3 is 12 amino acids long. Per the germline V gene, CDR1 is SGHDT and CDR2 is YYEEEE. The CDR3 coding sequence is TGTGCCAGCAGCTTGGAACAGGGGATCCAGCATTTT. Amino acid sequence: CASSLEQGIQHF. The full variable domain, its missing parts supplied by reference TRBV5-6 and TRBJ1-5, is DAGVTQSPTHLIKTRGQQVTLRCSPKSGHDTVSWYQQALGQGPQFIFQYYEEEERQRGNFPDRFSGHQFPNYSSELNVNALLLGDSALYLCASSLEQGIQHFGDGTRLSIL.

This clonotype was counted ten times or more. This chain connects TRBV5-5 to TRBJ1-5; tentatively, D is TRBD1 (5 bases). Between the trimmed V and J ends, which lost 2 bases and 5 bases, there was a span of 8 bases. CDR1 and CDR2 from the germline V gene are SGHKS and YYEKEE (reference sequence). The CDR3 has 13 residues. The CDR3: CASSFTGDQPQHF. The CDR3 DNA sequence: TGTGCCAGCAGCTTCACGGGGGATCAGCCCCAGCATTTT. Complete variable domain (other parts from reference TRBV5-5 and TRBJ1-5): DAGVTQSPTHLIKTRGQQVTLRCSPISGHKSVSWYQQVLGQGPQFIFQYYEKEERGRGNFPDRFSARQFPNYSSELNVNALLLGDSALYLCASSFTGDQPQHFGDGTRLSIL.

This clonotype was seen many times. This sequence joins TRBV18 and TRBJ1-1; perhaps TRBD1 as D (6 bases). This CDR3 spans 13 amino acids. V dropped 3 bases and J dropped 10 bases, with 15 bases sitting between them. Germline V gene lookup returns CDR1 KGHSH and CDR2 LQKENI. The CDR3 is CASSPLHRDVAFF. The DNA for the CDR3 is TGTGCCAGCTCACCCCTGCACAGGGATGTAGCTTTCTTT.

In its sample, this clonotype was seen many times. This chain links TRBV7-2 with TRBJ1-3; 7 bases are a match to TRBD1. With V trimmed by 6 bases and J by 4 bases, 9 bases remained unmatched. The CDR3 runs to 15 residues. Germline V CDR1 and CDR2: SGHTA, FQGNSA. The CDR3 loop reads CASSQPTGIGNTIYF. The CDR3 DNA follows: TGTGCCAGCAGTCAACCGACAGGGATCGGAAACACCATATATTTT.

The table lists this clonotype with many counts. J is TRBJ2-2 and V is TRBV12-3 or TRBV12-4, with D unresolved. V lost 6 bases to trimming and J lost 4 bases, with 9 bases between them. This CDR3 has 13 residues. The CDR3 nucleotides are TGTGCCAGCAGCACACAGATCACCGGGGAGCTGTTTTTT. It is translated as CASSTQITGELFF.

The V and J genes are TRBV20-1 and TRBJ2-5; 7 nucleotides agree with TRBD2. The CDR3 consists of 12 residues. Unmatched junction bases numbered 11, after V lost 3 bases and J lost 13 bases. In germline, CDR1 is DFQATT, CDR2 SNEGSKA (reference sequence). CDR3 protein: CSARGDRDYLYF. DNA for the CDR3: TGCAGTGCTAGGGGGGACCGGGACTATCTGTACTTC.

This clonotype was observed a handful of times. The chain recombines TRBV14 with TRBJ2-1; D perhaps matches TRBD2 (6 bases). This CDR3 spans 13 amino acids. Germline CDR1 and CDR2: SGHDN and FVKESK. V lost 8 bases to trimming and J lost 5 bases, with 13 bases between them. The CDR3 nucleotides are TGTGCCAGCGGTCTAGCGCTACACAATGAGCAGTTCTTC. Its protein is CASGLALHNEQFF.

This chain joins TRBV4-3 and TRBJ2-7; 7 bases are shared with TRBD1. J gave up 1 base and V 2 bases, and 8 bases lay outside the gene matches. This CDR3 comprises 16 residues. Germline V gives CDR1 LGHNA, CDR2 YSLEER. DNA for the CDR3: TGCGCCAGCAGCCAATCCGGACAGGATACATCCTACGAGCAGTACTTC. Translating gives CASSQSGQDTSYEQYF.

The chain combines TRBV29-1 with TRBJ1-2, with 7 bases identical to TRBD1. The CDR3 length is 13 residues. The V gene's germline CDR1 is SQVTM and CDR2 ANQGSEA. The junction had 9 bases not matched to a gene; V was cut back by 6 bases and J by 5 bases. The CDR3 bases are TGCAGCGTGAGGGACAGATCGTATTATGGCTACACCTTC. Its protein product is CSVRDRSYYGYTF.

This clonotype was detected only a few times. This rearrangement joins TRBV6-5 to TRBJ1-2; the match to TRBD1 covers 12 bases. The CDR3 is made up of 15 amino acids. Germline loops: CDR1 MNHEY, CDR2 SVGAGI. J lost 8 bases, V lost 4 bases, and 8 bases had no gene match. In DNA form, the CDR3 reads TGTGCCAGCAGTTCCCCGGGACAGGGGGCTGAGGGCTACACCTTC. It codes for CASSSPGQGAEGYTF.